This TCR beta chain was sequenced during a study of beta chain features in type 1 diabetes. Study results and caveats: The study found moderately but significantly shorter TCRB CDR3s in all four CD4+ subsets of Type 1 diabetes patients.

This clone was observed a handful of times. What it binds is unknown. Of the isolated RNA, all was reverse transcribed, and so the sequenced material was expressed TCRB transcripts. The table came from immunoSEQ multiplex PCR; TCRdb's copy has only in-frame clones and leaves some out. The sample lists around 180,000 clones, around an eighth occurring once. From germline, CDR1 is SGHAT and CDR2 FQNNGV. The CDR3 length is 15 residues. V shed 8 bases and J shed 3 bases, with 18 bases lying between them. The clonotype originates from a woman between 18 and 29 years old in good health. The sequenced material came from central memory CD4+ T cells from blood. The V gene is TRBV11-2, the J gene TRBJ2-3, with D possibly matching TRBD2 (6 bases). CDR3 protein: CASGLSGARTDTQYF. Here the CDR3 DNA reads TGTGCCAGCGGGCTCTCGGGAGCACGAACAGATACGCAGTATTTT.